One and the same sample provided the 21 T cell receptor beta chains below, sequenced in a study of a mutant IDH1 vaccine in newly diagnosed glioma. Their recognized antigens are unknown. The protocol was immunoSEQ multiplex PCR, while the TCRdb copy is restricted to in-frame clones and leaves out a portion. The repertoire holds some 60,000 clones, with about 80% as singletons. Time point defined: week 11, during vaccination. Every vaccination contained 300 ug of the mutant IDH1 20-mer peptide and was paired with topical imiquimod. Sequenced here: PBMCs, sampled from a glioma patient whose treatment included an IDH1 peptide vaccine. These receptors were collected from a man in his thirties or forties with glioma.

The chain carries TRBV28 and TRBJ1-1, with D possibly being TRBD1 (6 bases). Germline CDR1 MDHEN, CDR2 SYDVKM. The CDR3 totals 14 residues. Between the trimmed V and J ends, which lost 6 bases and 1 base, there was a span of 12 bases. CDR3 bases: TGTGCCAGCAGAACAACAGGGTGGAACACTGAAGCTTTCTTT. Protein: CASRTTGWNTEAFF. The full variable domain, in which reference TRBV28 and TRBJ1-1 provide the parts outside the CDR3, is DVKVTQSSRYLVKRTGEKVFLECVQDMDHENMFWYRQDPGLGLRLIYFSYDVKMKEKGDIPEGYSVSREKKERFSLILESASTNQTSMYLCASRTTGWNTEAFFGQGTRLTVV.

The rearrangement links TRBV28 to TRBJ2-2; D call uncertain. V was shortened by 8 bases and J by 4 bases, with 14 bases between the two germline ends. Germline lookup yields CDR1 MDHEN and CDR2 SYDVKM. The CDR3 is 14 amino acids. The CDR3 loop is CASSGHSGTGELFF. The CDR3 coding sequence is TGTGCCAGCTCCGGGCATTCGGGCACCGGGGAGCTGTTTTTT.

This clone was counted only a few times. CDR3 nucleotides: TGCGCCAGCAGCTTGGTGAGCGGCCAGGGGGACGCGAATATGGGCAATCAGCCCCAGCATTTT. Its translation is CASSLVSGQGDANMGNQPQHF. This chain joins TRBV5-1 and TRBJ1-5, with 7 bases that match TRBD1. This CDR3 spans 21 amino acids. Germline trimming cut 0 bases from V and 2 bases from J; bases unmatched to any gene: 20. Germline V CDR1 and CDR2: SGHRS, YFSETQ. The full variable domain, its missing parts supplied by reference TRBV5-1 and TRBJ1-5, is KAGVTQTPRYLIKTRGQQVTLSCSPISGHRSVSWYQQTPGQGLQFLFEYFSETQRNKGNFPGRFSGRQFSNSRSEMNVSTLELGDSALYLCASSLVSGQGDANMGNQPQHFGDGTRLSIL.

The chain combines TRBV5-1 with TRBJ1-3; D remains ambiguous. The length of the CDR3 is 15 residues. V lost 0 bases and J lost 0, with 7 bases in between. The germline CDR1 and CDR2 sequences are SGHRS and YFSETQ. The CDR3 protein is CASSLAGVSGNTIYF. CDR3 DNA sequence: TGCGCCAGCAGCTTGGCAGGAGTCTCTGGAAACACCATATATTTT. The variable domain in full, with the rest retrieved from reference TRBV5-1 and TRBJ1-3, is KAGVTQTPRYLIKTRGQQVTLSCSPISGHRSVSWYQQTPGQGLQFLFEYFSETQRNKGNFPGRFSGRQFSNSRSEMNVSTLELGDSALYLCASSLAGVSGNTIYFGEGSWLTVV.

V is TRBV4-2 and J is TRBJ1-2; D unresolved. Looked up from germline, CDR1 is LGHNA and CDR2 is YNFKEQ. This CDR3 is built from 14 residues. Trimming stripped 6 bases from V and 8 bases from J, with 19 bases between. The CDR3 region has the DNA TGTGCCAGCAGTCCTGTGGAGAGGACGGGGGGCTACACCTTC. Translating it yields CASSPVERTGGYTF.

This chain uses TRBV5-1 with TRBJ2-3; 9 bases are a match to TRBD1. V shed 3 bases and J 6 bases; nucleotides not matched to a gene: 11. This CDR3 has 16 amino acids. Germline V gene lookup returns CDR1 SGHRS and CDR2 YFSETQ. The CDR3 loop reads CASSSGTQGAVDTQYF. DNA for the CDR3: TGCGCCAGCAGCTCAGGCACACAGGGGGCAGTGGATACGCAGTATTTT.

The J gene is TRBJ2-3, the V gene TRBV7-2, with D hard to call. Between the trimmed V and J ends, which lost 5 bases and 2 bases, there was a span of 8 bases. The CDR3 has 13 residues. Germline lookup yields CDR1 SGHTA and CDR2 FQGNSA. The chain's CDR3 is CASSKQNTDTQYF. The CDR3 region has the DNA TGTGCCAGCAGCAAACAAAACACAGATACGCAGTATTTT.

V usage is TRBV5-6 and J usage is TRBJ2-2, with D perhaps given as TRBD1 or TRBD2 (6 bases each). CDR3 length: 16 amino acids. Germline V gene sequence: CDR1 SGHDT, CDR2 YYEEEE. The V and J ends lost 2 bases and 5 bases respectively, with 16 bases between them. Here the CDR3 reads CASSFHRGRWTGELFF. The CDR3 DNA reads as TGTGCCAGCAGCTTCCATCGGGGGCGTTGGACCGGGGAGCTGTTTTTT.

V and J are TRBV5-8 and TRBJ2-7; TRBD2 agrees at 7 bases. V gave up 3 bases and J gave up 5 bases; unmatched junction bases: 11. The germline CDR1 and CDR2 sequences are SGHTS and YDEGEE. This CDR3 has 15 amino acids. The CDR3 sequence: CASSWGGPPTDEQYF. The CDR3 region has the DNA TGTGCCAGCAGCTGGGGGGGACCGCCTACCGACGAGCAGTACTTC.

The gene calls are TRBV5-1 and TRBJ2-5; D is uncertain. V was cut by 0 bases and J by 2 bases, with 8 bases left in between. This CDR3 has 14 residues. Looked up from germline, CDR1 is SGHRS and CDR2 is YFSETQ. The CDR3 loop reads CASSLEPSQETQYF. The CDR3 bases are TGCGCCAGCAGCTTGGAACCCTCTCAAGAGACCCAGTACTTC. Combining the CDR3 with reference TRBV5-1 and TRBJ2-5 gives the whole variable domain KAGVTQTPRYLIKTRGQQVTLSCSPISGHRSVSWYQQTPGQGLQFLFEYFSETQRNKGNFPGRFSGRQFSNSRSEMNVSTLELGDSALYLCASSLEPSQETQYFGPGTRLLVL.

As DNA, the CDR3 is TGTGCCAGCAGAGACGCAGGGAACACCGGGGAGCTGTTTTTT. This codes for CASRDAGNTGELFF. The gene calls are TRBV25-1 and TRBJ2-2; D remains ambiguous. CDR1 MGHDK and CDR2 SYGVNS come from the germline V gene. The CDR3 spans 14 residues. Trimming left V 6 bases short and J 1 base short, with 9 bases between.

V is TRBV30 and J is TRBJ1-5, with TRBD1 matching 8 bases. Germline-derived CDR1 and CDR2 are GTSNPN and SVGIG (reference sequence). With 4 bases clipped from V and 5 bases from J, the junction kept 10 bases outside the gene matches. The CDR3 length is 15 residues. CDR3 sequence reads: CAWTPDRGGDQPQHF. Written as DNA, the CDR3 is TGTGCCTGGACCCCTGACAGGGGTGGGGATCAGCCCCAGCATTTT.

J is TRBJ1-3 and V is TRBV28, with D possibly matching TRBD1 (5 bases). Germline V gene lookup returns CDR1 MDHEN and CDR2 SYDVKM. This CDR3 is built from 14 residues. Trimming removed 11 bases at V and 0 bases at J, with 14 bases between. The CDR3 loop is CAAGQAGSGNTIYF. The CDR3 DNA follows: TGTGCCGCGGGGCAGGCCGGCTCTGGAAACACCATATATTTT.

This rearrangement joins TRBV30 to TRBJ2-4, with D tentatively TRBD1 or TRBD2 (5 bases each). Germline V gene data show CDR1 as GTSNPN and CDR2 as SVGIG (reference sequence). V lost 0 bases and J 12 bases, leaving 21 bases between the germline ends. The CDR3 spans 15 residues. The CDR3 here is CAWSVSIRDRGSQYF. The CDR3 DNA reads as TGTGCCTGGAGTGTATCGATAAGGGACCGCGGGTCTCAGTACTTC.

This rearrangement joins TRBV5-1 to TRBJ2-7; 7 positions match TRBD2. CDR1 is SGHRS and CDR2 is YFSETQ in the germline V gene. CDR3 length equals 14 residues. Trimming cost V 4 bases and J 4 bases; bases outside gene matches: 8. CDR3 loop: CASSAFRGGYEQYF. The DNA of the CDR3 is TGCGCCAGCAGCGCATTCCGGGGAGGGTACGAGCAGTACTTC.

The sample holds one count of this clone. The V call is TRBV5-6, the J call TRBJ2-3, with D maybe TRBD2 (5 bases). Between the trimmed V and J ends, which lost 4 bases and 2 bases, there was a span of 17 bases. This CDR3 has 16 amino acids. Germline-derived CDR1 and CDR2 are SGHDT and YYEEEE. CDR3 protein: CASSTTGLWNTDTQYF. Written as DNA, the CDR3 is TGTGCCAGCAGCACGACGGGGTTGTGGAACACAGATACGCAGTATTTT.

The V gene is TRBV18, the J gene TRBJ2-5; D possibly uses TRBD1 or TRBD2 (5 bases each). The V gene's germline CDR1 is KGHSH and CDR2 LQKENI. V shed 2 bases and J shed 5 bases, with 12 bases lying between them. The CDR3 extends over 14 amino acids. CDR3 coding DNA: TGTGCCAGCTCACCAATTCGGGGCGGGGAGACCCAGTACTTC. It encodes CASSPIRGGETQYF.

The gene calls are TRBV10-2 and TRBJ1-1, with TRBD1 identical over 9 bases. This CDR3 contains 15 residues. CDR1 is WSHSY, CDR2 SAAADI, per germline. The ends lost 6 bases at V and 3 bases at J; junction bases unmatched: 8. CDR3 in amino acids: CASSKQGQGDTEAFF. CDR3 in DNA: TGCGCCAGCAGCAAACAGGGACAGGGAGACACTGAAGCTTTCTTT.

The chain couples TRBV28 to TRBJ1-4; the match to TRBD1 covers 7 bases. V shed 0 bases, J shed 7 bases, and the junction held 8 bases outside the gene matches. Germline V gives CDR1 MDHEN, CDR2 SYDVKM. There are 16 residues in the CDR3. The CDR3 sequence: CASSLWTGQGGEKLFF. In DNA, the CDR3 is TGTGCCAGCAGTTTATGGACGGGGCAGGGGGGTGAAAAACTGTTTTTT.

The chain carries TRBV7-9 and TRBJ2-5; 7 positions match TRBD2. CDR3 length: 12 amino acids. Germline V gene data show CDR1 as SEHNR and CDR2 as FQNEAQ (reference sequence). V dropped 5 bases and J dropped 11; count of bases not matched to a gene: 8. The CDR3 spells CASSPPGGEQYF. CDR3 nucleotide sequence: TGTGCCAGCAGCCCCCCGGGGGGAGAGCAGTACTTC.

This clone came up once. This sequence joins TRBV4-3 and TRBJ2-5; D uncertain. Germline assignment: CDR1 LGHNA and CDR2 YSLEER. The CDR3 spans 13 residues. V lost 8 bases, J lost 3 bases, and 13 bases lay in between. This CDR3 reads CASSYGMKETQYF. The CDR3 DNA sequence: TGCGCCAGCTCTTATGGGATGAAAGAGACCCAGTACTTC.